The 11 T cell receptor beta chains presented below share a single source sample, sequenced in a study of T cell responses to AZD1222 COVID-19 vaccine. Generated by immunoSEQ multiplex PCR, the TCRdb table keeps only in-frame clones and is missing some. This sample yields approximately 150,000 clones, of which about 82% are seen a single time; approximately 5.4% belongs to the top ten. The sample was peripheral blood, taken 28 days after the second AZD1222 dose. The origin of the receptors is an adult who received the AZD1222 COVID-19 vaccine.

The chain couples TRBV18 to TRBJ1-2; 8 bases line up with TRBD1. The length of the CDR3 is 13 residues. J lost 6 bases, V lost 6 bases, and 6 bases had no gene match. Germline values: CDR1 KGHSH, CDR2 LQKENI. For the CDR3, the DNA is TGTGCCAGCTCCCCGGGACAGGAGAATGGCTACACCTTC. Its protein product is CASSPGQENGYTF.

The chain is built from TRBV4-2 and TRBJ2-3; D call uncertain. Germline V gene data show CDR1 as LGHNA and CDR2 as YNFKEQ. The length of the CDR3 is 14 residues. Trimming left V 0 bases short and J 7 bases short, with 11 bases between. The CDR3 loop reads CASSQDQGPNTQYF. The CDR3 DNA reads as TGTGCCAGCAGCCAAGATCAAGGACCCAATACGCAGTATTTT.

This chain links TRBV11-3 with TRBJ2-5; D may correspond to TRBD1 or TRBD2 (5 bases each). V lost 4 bases, J lost 3 bases, and 15 bases lay in between. Germline CDR1 is SGHNT and CDR2 is YENEEA. The CDR3 extends over 15 amino acids. CDR3 region: CASSSPGGPEETQYF. The CDR3 DNA reads as TGTGCCAGCAGCTCACCTGGGGGTCCCGAAGAGACCCAGTACTTC.

The gene calls are TRBV7-9 and TRBJ1-2; no reliable D call. From germline, CDR1 is SEHNR and CDR2 FQNEAQ (reference sequence). CDR3 size: 14 residues. V shed 1 base and J shed 4 bases, with 10 bases lying between them. CDR3 bases: TGTGCCAGCAGCTTAGTTGCGGGATCCTATGGCTACACCTTC. Protein: CASSLVAGSYGYTF.

V is TRBV11-2 and J is TRBJ2-1, with D possibly being TRBD1 or TRBD2 (5 bases each). V lost 3 bases and J 8 bases, leaving 17 bases between the germline ends. There are 15 residues in the CDR3. CDR1 and CDR2 from the germline V gene are SGHAT and FQNNGV. Here the CDR3 reads CASSFAGRDQDEQFF. The CDR3 coding sequence is TGTGCCAGCAGCTTTGCCGGCCGGGACCAGGATGAGCAGTTCTTC.

This rearrangement joins TRBV28 to TRBJ2-7; TRBD1 might be the D (6 bases). In germline, CDR1 is MDHEN, CDR2 SYDVKM. Deletions cut 2 bases from V and 2 bases from J, with 16 bases between. This CDR3 spans 16 amino acids. The CDR3: CASSLRGHLLPYEQYF. The CDR3 DNA reads as TGTGCCAGCAGTTTAAGGGGACACCTCCTTCCCTACGAGCAGTACTTC. The whole variable domain, filled in from reference TRBV28 and TRBJ2-7, reads DVKVTQSSRYLVKRTGEKVFLECVQDMDHENMFWYRQDPGLGLRLIYFSYDVKMKEKGDIPEGYSVSREKKERFSLILESASTNQTSMYLCASSLRGHLLPYEQYFGPGTRLTVT.

The chain recombines TRBV5-1 with TRBJ1-2, with D maybe TRBD1 (5 bases). The germline V gene encodes CDR1 SGHRS and CDR2 YFSETQ. The CDR3 contains 17 residues. Trimming stripped 3 bases from V and 4 bases from J, with 22 bases between. CDR3 region: CASSSRPPTTGFYGYTF. The CDR3 nucleotides are TGCGCCAGCAGCTCTCGGCCGCCTACTACAGGCTTCTATGGCTACACCTTC.

The chain uses TRBV4-2 and TRBJ2-5; TRBD2 aligns across 10 bases. Germline values: CDR1 LGHNA, CDR2 YNFKEQ. After removal of 1 base from V and 5 bases from J, the junction contained 13 bases not matched to a gene. The CDR3 is made up of 18 amino acids. The CDR3 nucleotides read TGTGCCAGCAGCCAAGTATCGGCTAGCGGGAGTGATCGCGAGACCCAGTACTTC. This encodes CASSQVSASGSDRETQYF.

In the case of this clone: Other nucleotide sequences from this sample produce the same CDR3. This chain joins TRBV7-6 and TRBJ1-3, with 11 positions matching TRBD1. The V gene end was trimmed by 5 bases and the J gene end by 4 bases; junction bases not matched to a gene: 4. The CDR3 consists of 15 residues. The V gene's germline CDR1 is SGHVS and CDR2 FNYEAQ. For the CDR3, the DNA is TGTGCCAGCAGCCTAGGGACAGGGGGAGGAAACACCATATATTTT. It yields the protein CASSLGTGGGNTIYF.

V and J are TRBV18 and TRBJ1-4; TRBD1 matches at 7 bases. V lost 5 bases and J lost 5; bases outside the gene matches: 8. CDR3 length equals 15 residues. Germline CDR1 reads KGHSH; CDR2 reads LQKENI. In nucleotides, the CDR3 is TGTGCCAGCTCAGCGGGGACAGCCGAAAATGAAAAACTGTTTTTT. Protein sequence: CASSAGTAENEKLFF.

V is TRBV7-2 and J is TRBJ1-6; D remains ambiguous. The germline gives CDR1 SGHTA, CDR2 FQGNSA. This CDR3 has 14 amino acids. V was clipped by 2 bases and J by 11 bases, with 13 bases between them. The DNA of the CDR3 is TGTGCCAGCAGCTTATCACTCCCCGGGACACCCCTCCACTTT. This sequence encodes CASSLSLPGTPLHF. Full variable domain (missing parts from reference TRBV7-2 and TRBJ1-6): GAGVSQSPSNKVTEKGKDVELRCDPISGHTALYWYRQSLGQGLEFLIYFQGNSAPDKSGLPSDRFSAERTGGSVSTLTIQRTQQEDSAVYLCASSLSLPGTPLHFGNGTRLTVT.